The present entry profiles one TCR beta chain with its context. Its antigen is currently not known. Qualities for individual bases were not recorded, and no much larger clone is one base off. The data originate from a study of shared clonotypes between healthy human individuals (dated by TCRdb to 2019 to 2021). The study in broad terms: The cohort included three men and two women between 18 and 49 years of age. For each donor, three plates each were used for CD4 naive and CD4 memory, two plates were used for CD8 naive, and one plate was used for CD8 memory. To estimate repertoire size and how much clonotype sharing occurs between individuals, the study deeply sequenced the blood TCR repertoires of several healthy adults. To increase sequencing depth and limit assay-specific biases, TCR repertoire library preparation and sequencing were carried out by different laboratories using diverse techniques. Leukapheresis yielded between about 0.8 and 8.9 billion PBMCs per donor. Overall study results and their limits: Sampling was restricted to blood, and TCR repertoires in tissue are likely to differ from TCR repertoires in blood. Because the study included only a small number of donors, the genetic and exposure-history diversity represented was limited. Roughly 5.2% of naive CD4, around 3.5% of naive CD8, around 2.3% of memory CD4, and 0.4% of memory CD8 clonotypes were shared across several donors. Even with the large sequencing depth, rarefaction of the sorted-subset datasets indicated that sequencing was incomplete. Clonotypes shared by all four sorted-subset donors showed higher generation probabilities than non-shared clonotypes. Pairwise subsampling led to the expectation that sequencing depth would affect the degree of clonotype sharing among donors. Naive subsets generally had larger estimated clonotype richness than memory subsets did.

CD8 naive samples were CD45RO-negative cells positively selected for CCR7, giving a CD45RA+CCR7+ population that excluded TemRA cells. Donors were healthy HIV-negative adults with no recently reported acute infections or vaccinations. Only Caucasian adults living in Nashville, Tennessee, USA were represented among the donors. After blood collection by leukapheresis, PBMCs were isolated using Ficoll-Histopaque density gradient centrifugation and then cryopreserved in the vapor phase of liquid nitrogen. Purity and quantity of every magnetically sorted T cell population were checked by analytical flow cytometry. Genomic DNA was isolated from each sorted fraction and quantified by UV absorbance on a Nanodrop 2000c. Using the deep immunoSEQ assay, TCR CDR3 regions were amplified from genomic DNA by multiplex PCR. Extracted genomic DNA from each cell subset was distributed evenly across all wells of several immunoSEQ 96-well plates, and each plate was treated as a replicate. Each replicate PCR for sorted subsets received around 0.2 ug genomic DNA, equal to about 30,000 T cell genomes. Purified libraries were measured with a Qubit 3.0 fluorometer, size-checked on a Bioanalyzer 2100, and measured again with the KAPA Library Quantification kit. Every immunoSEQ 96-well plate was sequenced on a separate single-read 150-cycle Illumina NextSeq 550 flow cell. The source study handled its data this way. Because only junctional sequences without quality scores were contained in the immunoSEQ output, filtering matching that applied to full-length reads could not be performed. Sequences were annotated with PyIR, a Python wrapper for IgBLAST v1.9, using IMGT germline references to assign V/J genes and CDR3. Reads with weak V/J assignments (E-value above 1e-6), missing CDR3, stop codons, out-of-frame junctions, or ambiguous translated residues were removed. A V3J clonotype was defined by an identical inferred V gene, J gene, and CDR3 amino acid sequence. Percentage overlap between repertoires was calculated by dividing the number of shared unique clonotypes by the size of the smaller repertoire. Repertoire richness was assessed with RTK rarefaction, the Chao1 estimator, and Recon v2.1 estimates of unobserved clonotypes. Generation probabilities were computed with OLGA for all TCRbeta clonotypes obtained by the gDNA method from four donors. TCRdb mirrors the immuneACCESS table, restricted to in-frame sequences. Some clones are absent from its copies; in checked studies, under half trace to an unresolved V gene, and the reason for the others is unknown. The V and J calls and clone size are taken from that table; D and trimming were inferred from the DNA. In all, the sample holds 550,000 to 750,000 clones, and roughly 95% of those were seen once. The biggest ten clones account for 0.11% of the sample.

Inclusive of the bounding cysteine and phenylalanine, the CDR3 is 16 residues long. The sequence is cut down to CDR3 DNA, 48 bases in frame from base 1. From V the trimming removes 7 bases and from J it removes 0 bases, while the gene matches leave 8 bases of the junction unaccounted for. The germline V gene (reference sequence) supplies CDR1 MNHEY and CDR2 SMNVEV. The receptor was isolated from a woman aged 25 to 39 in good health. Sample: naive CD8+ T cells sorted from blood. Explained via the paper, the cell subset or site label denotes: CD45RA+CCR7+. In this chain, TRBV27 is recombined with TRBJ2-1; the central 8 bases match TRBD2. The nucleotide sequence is TGTGCCAGCACCCCCAGCGGGAGAAGCTCCTACAATGAGCAGTTCTTC. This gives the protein CASTPSGRSSYNEQFF.